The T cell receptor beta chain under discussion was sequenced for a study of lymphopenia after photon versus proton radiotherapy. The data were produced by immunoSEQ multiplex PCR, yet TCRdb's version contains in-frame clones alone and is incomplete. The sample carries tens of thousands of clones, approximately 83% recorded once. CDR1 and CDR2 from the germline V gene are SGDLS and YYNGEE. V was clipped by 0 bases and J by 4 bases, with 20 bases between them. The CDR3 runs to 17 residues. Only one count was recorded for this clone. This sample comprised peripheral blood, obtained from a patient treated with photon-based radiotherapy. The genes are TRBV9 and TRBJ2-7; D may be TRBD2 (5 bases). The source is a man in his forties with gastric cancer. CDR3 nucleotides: TGTGCCAGCAGCGTAGGGGGTTCGGGTGACTACGGGTACGAGCAGTACTTC. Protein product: CASSVGGSGDYGYEQYF. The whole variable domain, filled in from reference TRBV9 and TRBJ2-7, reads DSGVTQTPKHLITATGQRVTLRCSPRSGDLSVYWYQQSLDQGLQFLIQYYNGEERAKGNILERFSAQQFPDLHSELNLSSLELGDSALYFCASSVGGSGDYGYEQYFGPGTRLTVT.